This T cell receptor (beta chain) emerged from a study of blood T cell repertoires in COVID-19. Study context: From T cells, B-cell-depleted T cells, or PBMCs came the material, which was cDNA or gDNA.

As handled by the study authors: Reference gene primer amplification gave nucleated cell count estimates. Only in-frame clones appear in the TCRdb table, and some are missing; sequencing was by immunoSEQ multiplex PCR. Clone size and V and J calls were adopted from that table, with D and trimming inferred from the DNA. Among over 200,000 clones, roughly four fifths were seen once, and the ten largest hold less than 15%. CDR1 and CDR2 (germline): SGHAT, FQNNGV. This CDR3 spans 14 amino acids. V lost 5 bases to trimming and J lost 2 bases, with 11 bases between them. V usage is TRBV11-2 and J usage is TRBJ2-3; no clear D. This TCR was recovered from a woman in her thirties or forties with acute or convalescent COVID-19. Sequencing was done on a sample of peripheral blood. This CDR3 reads CASSPEVFTDTQYF. CDR3 nucleotide sequence: TGTGCCAGCAGCCCAGAGGTGTTCACAGATACGCAGTATTTT.